The 19 T cell receptor beta chains below all came from one sample that was sequenced in a study of OX40 agonist ivuxolimab in advanced cancers. The protocol was immunoSEQ multiplex PCR, while the TCRdb copy is restricted to in-frame clones and leaves out a portion. The table has tens of thousands of clones, roughly 87% seen once. Sequencing was performed on CD4+ or CD8+ T cells sorted from blood, taken in a trial of the OX40 agonist ivuxolimab. These receptors originate from an adult with an advanced solid tumor such as melanoma, head and neck, liver or kidney cancer.

J is TRBJ2-5 and V is TRBV11-2, with 12 bases fitting TRBD2. The germline gives CDR1 SGHAT, CDR2 FQNNGV. The trim removed 6 bases at V and 5 bases at J, leaving 7 bases unmatched. This CDR3 has 15 amino acids. CDR3 coding DNA: TGTGCCAGCAGTAAGAGTCTAGCGGGAGGGGAGACCCAGTACTTC. Protein product: CASSKSLAGGETQYF.

The rearrangement joins TRBV2 to TRBJ1-5, with D unclear. Germline assignment: CDR1 SNHLY and CDR2 FYNNEI. The length of the CDR3 is 14 residues. Trimming took 6 bases from V and 2 from J, leaving 11 bases between them. Here the CDR3 reads CASRGYIGNQPQHF. CDR3 nucleotides: TGTGCCAGCAGGGGGTATATCGGCAATCAGCCCCAGCATTTT.

This clone appeared a single time. The rearrangement uses TRBV27 and TRBJ1-2; D uncertain. Per germline, CDR1 MNHEY and CDR2 SMNVEV (reference sequence). This CDR3 is built from 15 residues. The V and J ends lost 3 bases and 0 bases respectively, with 11 bases between them. The CDR3 nucleotides read TGTGCCAGCAGTTTTGTGGGCGGAACTAACTATGGCTACACCTTC. This gives the protein CASSFVGGTNYGYTF.

Regarding this clone: Other nucleotide sequences in the sample specify the same CDR3. This CDR3 reads CAISDRANTDTQYF. In DNA, the CDR3 is TGTGCCATCAGTGACAGGGCGAACACAGATACGCAGTATTTT. The V gene is TRBV10-3, the J gene TRBJ2-3; a weak D match, TRBD1 (5 bases). The CDR3 covers 14 residues. Germline V gene data show CDR1 as ENHRY and CDR2 as SYGVKD. The ends were cut back, 3 bases at V and 2 bases at J, with 9 bases in the middle.

V and J are TRBV9 and TRBJ2-2; 8 nucleotides line up with TRBD2. Trimming took 0 bases from V and 4 from J; bases not matched to a gene: 2. CDR3 length equals 15 residues. Germline V gene lookup returns CDR1 SGDLS and CDR2 YYNGEE. The CDR3 is CASSVAGGGTGELFF. The CDR3 DNA sequence: TGTGCCAGCAGCGTAGCGGGGGGGGGCACCGGGGAGCTGTTTTTT.

This chain connects TRBV7-6 to TRBJ2-3; D perhaps matches TRBD1 (6 bases). This CDR3 spans 15 amino acids. Germline V gives CDR1 SGHVS, CDR2 FNYEAQ. In DNA form, the CDR3 reads TGTGCTTCAGCAGCGAGAGGGGGAAGCACAGATACGCAGTATTTT. Its protein product is CASAARGGSTDTQYF.

The rearrangement joins TRBV5-6 to TRBJ2-1, with a weak D call TRBD2 (6 bases). V was clipped by 3 bases and J by 7 bases, with 23 bases between them. Germline V gene data show CDR1 as SGHDT and CDR2 as YYEEEE. The length of the CDR3 is 17 residues. CDR3 nucleotides: TGTGCCAGCAGCTACCCACGCGGGGCGCCGAAACGGAATGAGCAGTTCTTC. Encoded protein: CASSYPRGAPKRNEQFF.

The chain links TRBV5-8 to TRBJ2-3; a weak D match, TRBD1 (6 bases). Germline loops: CDR1 SGHTS, CDR2 YDEGEE. V was shortened by 3 bases and J by 2 bases, with 13 bases between the two germline ends. This CDR3 has 15 residues. CDR3 nucleotides: TGTGCCAGCAGCTCACTTAACAGGGTCACAGATACGCAGTATTTT. Protein sequence: CASSSLNRVTDTQYF.

This chain joins TRBV30 and TRBJ2-7, with D perhaps matching TRBD2 (6 bases). CDR3 length equals 14 residues. Germline CDR1 reads GTSNPN; CDR2 reads SVGIG (reference sequence). The V gene lost 2 bases and the J gene lost 2 bases, with 13 bases spanning the gap. CDR3 protein: CAWSTGTYTYEQYF. In DNA, the CDR3 is TGTGCCTGGAGTACCGGGACTTACACCTACGAGCAGTACTTC.

The chain joins TRBV6-1 to TRBJ2-5; D is possibly TRBD2 (6 bases). This CDR3 contains 15 residues. Germline V CDR1 and CDR2: MNHNS, SASEGT. V was shortened by 4 bases and J by 4 bases, with 16 bases between the two germline ends. The CDR3 coding sequence is TGTGCCAGCAGTGGAACCGGGACCGGGAGAGAGACCCAGTACTTC. As protein: CASSGTGTGRETQYF.

This rearrangement joins TRBV5-1 to TRBJ2-3; TRBD1 might be the D (5 bases). The CDR3 spans 14 residues. In germline, CDR1 is SGHRS, CDR2 YFSETQ. V was shortened by 4 bases and J by 3 bases, with 12 bases between the two germline ends. CDR3 region: CASSPGSLTDTQYF. CDR3 bases: TGCGCCAGCAGCCCAGGGTCCCTGACAGATACGCAGTATTTT.

CDR3 sequence (DNA): TGCAGCGTTGACTCCGCTCGGACAGATACGCAGTATTTT. Translated: CSVDSARTDTQYF. The V and J genes are TRBV29-1 and TRBJ2-3, with no clear D. The CDR3 runs 13 residues. From germline, CDR1 is SQVTM and CDR2 ANQGSEA. V lost 3 bases, J lost 3 bases, and 10 bases lay in between.

V is TRBV30 and J is TRBJ2-3; 10 bases are shared with TRBD2. Germline CDR1 and CDR2: GTSNPN and SVGIG (reference sequence). The CDR3 sequence is 15 residues long. The junction had 8 bases not matched to a gene; V was cut back by 2 bases and J by 6 bases. The CDR3 nucleotides read TGTGCCTGGAGTACGCTAGCGGGGGCAGGGGATACGCAGTATTTT. This translates into CAWSTLAGAGDTQYF. The variable domain in full, with the rest retrieved from reference TRBV30 and TRBJ2-3, is SQTIHQWPATLVQPVGSPLSLECTVEGTSNPNLYWYRQAAGRGLQLLFYSVGIGQISSEVPQNLSASRPQDRQFILSSKKLLLSDSGFYLCAWSTLAGAGDTQYFGPGTRLTVL.

This chain uses TRBV30 with TRBJ1-1; 8 nucleotides align to TRBD1. Germline CDR1 is GTSNPN and CDR2 is SVGIG (reference sequence). The CDR3 is 12 residues long. After removal of 8 bases from V and 8 bases from J, the junction contained 10 bases not matched to a gene. CDR3 bases: TGTGCCCGTGACAGGGGTGGAGACGAAGCTTTCTTT. It codes for CARDRGGDEAFF.

This chain links TRBV7-4 with TRBJ2-7; 9 positions match TRBD2. Germline CDR1 SGHVT, CDR2 SQSDAQ. With V trimmed by 3 bases and J by 6 bases, 9 bases remained unmatched. The CDR3 is 15 residues long. The CDR3 spells CASSFGGREVSEQYF. The CDR3 coding sequence is TGTGCCAGCAGCTTCGGCGGGAGGGAGGTTAGCGAGCAGTACTTC.

The chain combines TRBV28 with TRBJ2-7, with 7 bases fitting TRBD2. From germline, CDR1 is MDHEN and CDR2 SYDVKM. Trimming at V came to 6 bases and at J to 0 bases, leaving 11 bases not matched to a gene. The CDR3 covers 16 residues. This CDR3 is CASRRGDYLSSYEQYF. The CDR3 DNA reads as TGTGCCAGCAGACGGGGGGACTACCTCAGCTCCTACGAGCAGTACTTC. Looking up the rest from reference TRBV28 and TRBJ2-7 gives the full variable domain: DVKVTQSSRYLVKRTGEKVFLECVQDMDHENMFWYRQDPGLGLRLIYFSYDVKMKEKGDIPEGYSVSREKKERFSLILESASTNQTSMYLCASRRGDYLSSYEQYFGPGTRLTVT.

About this clone itself: Other DNA sequences within the sample encode an identical CDR3. The chain carries TRBV5-6 and TRBJ1-2; possibly TRBD1 for D (6 bases). The CDR3 consists of 13 residues. V was shortened by 3 bases and J by 2 bases, with 8 bases between the two germline ends. Germline V gene data show CDR1 as SGHDT and CDR2 as YYEEEE. The CDR3 bases are TGTGCCAGCAGCTCCGGACAGAACTATGGCTACACCTTC. Translation gives CASSSGQNYGYTF.

The chain links TRBV6-1 to TRBJ2-7; 9 bases align to TRBD1. V shed 4 bases and J 4 bases; nucleotides not matched to a gene: 8. Germline lookup yields CDR1 MNHNS and CDR2 SASEGT. The CDR3 runs 15 residues. The CDR3 here is CASSVVGTGPYEQYF. The CDR3, as DNA: TGTGCCAGCAGTGTAGTAGGGACAGGGCCTTACGAGCAGTACTTC.

The V gene is TRBV6-1, the J gene TRBJ2-3, with TRBD2 matching over 7 bases. The CDR3 sequence is 14 residues long. In germline, CDR1 is MNHNS, CDR2 SASEGT. J gave up 6 bases and V 2 bases, and 5 bases lay outside the gene matches. CDR3 loop: CASSEPAGSDTQYF. The CDR3 DNA follows: TGTGCCAGCAGTGAACCAGCGGGATCGGATACGCAGTATTTT.